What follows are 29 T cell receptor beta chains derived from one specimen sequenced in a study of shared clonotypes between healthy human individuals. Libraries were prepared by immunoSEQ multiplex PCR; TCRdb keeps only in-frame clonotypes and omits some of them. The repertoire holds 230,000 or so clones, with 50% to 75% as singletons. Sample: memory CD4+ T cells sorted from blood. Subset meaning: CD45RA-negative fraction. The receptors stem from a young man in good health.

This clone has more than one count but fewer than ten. The CDR3 nucleotides are TGTGCCAGCTCACAAAACAGGGGCACTGAAGCTTTCTTT. As protein: CASSQNRGTEAFF. The chain is built from TRBV18 and TRBJ1-1, with 7 bases fitting TRBD1. The CDR3 is 13 amino acids. Germline CDR1 and CDR2: KGHSH and LQKENI. The trim removed 4 bases at V and 4 bases at J, leaving 3 bases unmatched.

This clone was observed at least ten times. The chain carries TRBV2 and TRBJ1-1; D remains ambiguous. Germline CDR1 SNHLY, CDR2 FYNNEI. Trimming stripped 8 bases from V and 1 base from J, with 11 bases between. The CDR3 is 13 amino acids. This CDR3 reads CASVRGGNTEAFF. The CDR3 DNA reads TGTGCCAGCGTTCGAGGTGGGAACACTGAAGCTTTCTTT.

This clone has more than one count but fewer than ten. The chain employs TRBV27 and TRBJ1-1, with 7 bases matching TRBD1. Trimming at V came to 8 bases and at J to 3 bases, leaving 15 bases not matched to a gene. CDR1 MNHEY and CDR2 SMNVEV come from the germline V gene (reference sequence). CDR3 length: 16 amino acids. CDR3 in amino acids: CASQTLRGLGDTEAFF. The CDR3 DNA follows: TGTGCCAGCCAGACTCTTAGGGGGCTGGGTGACACTGAAGCTTTCTTT.

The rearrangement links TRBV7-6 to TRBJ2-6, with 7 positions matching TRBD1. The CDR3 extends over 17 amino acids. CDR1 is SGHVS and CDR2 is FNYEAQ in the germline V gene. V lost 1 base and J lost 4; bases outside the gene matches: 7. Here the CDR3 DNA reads TGTGCCAGCAGCTTAGTAGCGACAGGGTTCGGGGCCAACGTCCTGACTTTC. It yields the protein CASSLVATGFGANVLTF.

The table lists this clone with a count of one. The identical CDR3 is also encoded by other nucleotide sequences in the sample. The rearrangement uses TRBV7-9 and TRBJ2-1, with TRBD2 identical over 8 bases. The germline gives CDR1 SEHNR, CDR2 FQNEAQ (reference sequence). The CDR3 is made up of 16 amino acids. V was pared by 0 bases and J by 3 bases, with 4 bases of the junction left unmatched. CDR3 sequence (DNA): TGTGCCAGCAGCTTAGCGCTCAGCGGGAGCTACAATGAGCAGTTCTTC. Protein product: CASSLALSGSYNEQFF.

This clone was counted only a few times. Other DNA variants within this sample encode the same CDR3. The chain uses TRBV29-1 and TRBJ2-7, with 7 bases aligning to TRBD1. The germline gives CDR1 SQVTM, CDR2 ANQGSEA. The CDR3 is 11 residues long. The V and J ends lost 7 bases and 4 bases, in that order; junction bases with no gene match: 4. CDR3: CSAGTVYEQYF. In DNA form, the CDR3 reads TGCAGCGCCGGGACAGTTTACGAGCAGTACTTC.

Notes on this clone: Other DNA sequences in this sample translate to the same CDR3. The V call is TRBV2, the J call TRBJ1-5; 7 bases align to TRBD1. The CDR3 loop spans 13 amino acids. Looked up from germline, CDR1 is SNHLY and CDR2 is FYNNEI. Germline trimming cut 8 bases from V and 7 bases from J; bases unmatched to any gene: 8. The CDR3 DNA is TGTGCCAGCCAGGGGGGTCTGGGGCAGCCCCAGCATTTT. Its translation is CASQGGLGQPQHF.

CDR3 DNA sequence: TGTGCCACCACTCCGGACACTTGGTCTTTTACTGGAAACACCATATATTTT. Its translation is CATTPDTWSFTGNTIYF. The chain employs TRBV27 and TRBJ1-3; D is possibly TRBD1 (5 bases). CDR3 length: 17 residues. From germline, CDR1 is MNHEY and CDR2 SMNVEV (reference sequence). Trimming removed 10 bases from V and 2 bases from J, with 24 bases in between.

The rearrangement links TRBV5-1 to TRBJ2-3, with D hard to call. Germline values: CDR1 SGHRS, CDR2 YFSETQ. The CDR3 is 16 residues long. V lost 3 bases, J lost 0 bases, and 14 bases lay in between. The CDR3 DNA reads TGCGCCAGCAGCTCTCGGGCTTCTGGGAGCACAGATACGCAGTATTTT. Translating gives CASSSRASGSTDTQYF.

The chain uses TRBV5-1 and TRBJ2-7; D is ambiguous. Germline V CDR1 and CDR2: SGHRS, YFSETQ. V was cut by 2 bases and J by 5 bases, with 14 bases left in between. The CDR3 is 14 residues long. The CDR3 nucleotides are TGCGCCAGCAGCTTACTGGGCGTGGTGAACGAGCAGTACTTC. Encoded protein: CASSLLGVVNEQYF.

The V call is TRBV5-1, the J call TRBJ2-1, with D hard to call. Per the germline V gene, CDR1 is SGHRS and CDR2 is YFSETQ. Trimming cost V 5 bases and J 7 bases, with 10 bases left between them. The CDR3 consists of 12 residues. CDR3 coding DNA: TGCGCCAGCAGACAGAACCTTAATGAGCAGTTCTTC. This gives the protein CASRQNLNEQFF.

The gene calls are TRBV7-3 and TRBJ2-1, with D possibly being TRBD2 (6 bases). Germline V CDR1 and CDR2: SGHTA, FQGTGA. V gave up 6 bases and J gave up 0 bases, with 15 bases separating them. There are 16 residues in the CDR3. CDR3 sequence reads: CASSPPGGNSYNEQFF. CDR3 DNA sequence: TGTGCCAGCAGTCCCCCCGGAGGGAACTCCTACAATGAGCAGTTCTTC.

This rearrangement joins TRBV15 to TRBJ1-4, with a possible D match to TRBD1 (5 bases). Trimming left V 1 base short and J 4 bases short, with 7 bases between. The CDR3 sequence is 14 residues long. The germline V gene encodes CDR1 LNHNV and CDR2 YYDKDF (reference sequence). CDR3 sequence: CATSRVGVNEKLFF. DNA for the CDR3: TGTGCCACCAGCAGAGTGGGGGTTAATGAAAAACTGTTTTTT.

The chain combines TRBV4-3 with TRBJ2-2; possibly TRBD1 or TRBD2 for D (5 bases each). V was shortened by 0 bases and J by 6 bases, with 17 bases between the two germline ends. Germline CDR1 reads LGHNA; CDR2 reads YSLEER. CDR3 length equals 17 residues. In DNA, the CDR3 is TGCGCCAGCAGCCAAGAGGCCGGGGCCAACTGGGCCGGGGAGCTGTTTTTT. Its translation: CASSQEAGANWAGELFF.

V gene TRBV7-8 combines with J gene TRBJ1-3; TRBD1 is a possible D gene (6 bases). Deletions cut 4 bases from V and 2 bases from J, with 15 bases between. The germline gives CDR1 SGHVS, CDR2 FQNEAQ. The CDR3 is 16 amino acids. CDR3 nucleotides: TGTGCCAGCAGCTCGTCAACCCACAGGGCTGGAAACACCATATATTTT. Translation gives CASSSSTHRAGNTIYF.

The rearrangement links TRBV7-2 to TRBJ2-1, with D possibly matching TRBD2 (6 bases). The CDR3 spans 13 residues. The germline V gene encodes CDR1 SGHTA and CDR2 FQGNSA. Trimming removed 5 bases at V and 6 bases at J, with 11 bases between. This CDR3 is CASSPWRGNEQFF. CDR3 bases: TGTGCCAGCAGCCCCTGGAGGGGCAATGAGCAGTTCTTC.

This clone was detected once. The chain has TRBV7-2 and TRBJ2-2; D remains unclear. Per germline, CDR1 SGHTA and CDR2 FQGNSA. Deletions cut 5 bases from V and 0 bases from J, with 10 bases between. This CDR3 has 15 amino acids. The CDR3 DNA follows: TGTGCCAGCAGCGTAGAAATAGCGAACACCGGGGAGCTGTTTTTT. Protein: CASSVEIANTGELFF.

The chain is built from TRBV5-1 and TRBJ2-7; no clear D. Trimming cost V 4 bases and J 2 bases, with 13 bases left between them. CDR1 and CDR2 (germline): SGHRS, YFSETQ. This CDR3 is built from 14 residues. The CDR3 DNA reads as TGCGCCAGCAGCCCGCGGCGGAGCCCCTACGAGCAGTACTTC. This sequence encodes CASSPRRSPYEQYF.

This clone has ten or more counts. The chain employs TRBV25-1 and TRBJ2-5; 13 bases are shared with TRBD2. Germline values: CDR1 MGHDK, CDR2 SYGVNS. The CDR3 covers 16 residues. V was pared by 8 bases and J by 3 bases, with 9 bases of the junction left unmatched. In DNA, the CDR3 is TGTGCCAGCCGGAGAGTCGGACTAGCGGGAGAAGAGACCCAGTACTTC. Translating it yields CASRRVGLAGEETQYF.

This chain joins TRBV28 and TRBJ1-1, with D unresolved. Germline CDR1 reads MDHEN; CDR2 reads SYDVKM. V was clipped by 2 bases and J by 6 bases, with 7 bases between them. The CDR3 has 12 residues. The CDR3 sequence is CASSLDVAEAFF. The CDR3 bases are TGTGCCAGCAGTTTAGACGTGGCTGAAGCTTTCTTT. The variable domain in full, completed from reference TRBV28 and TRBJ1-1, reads DVKVTQSSRYLVKRTGEKVFLECVQDMDHENMFWYRQDPGLGLRLIYFSYDVKMKEKGDIPEGYSVSREKKERFSLILESASTNQTSMYLCASSLDVAEAFFGQGTRLTVV.

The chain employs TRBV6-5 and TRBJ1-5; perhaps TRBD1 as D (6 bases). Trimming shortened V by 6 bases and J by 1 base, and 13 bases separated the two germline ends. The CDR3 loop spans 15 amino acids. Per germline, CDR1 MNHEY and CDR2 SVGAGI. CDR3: CASRPVRGSNQPQHF. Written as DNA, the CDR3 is TGTGCCAGCAGACCCGTTAGGGGGAGCAATCAGCCCCAGCATTTT.

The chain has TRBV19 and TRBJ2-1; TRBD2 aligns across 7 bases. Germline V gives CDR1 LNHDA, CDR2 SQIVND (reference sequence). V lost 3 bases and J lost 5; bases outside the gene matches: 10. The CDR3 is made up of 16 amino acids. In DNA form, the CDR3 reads TGTGCCAGTAGTATTAGCCTTTCTAGCGGACACAATGAGCAGTTCTTC. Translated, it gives CASSISLSSGHNEQFF.

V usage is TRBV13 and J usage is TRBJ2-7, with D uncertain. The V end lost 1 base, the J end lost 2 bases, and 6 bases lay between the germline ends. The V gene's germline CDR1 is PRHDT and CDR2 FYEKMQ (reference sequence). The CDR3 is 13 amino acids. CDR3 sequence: CASSLVQPYEQYF. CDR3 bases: TGTGCCAGCAGCTTAGTGCAGCCCTACGAGCAGTACTTC.

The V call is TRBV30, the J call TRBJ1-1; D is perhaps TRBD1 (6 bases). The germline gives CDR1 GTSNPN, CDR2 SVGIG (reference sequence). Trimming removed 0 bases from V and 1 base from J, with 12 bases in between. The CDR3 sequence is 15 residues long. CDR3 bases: TGTGCCTGGAGTGTCTGGGGGGCCTCGAACACTGAAGCTTTCTTT. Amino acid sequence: CAWSVWGASNTEAFF.

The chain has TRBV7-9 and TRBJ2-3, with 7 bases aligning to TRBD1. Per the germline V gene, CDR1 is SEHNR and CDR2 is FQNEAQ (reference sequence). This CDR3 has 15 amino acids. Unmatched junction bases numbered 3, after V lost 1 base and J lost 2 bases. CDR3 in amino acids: CASSLGQGFTDTQYF. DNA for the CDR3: TGTGCCAGCAGCTTAGGACAGGGATTCACAGATACGCAGTATTTT.

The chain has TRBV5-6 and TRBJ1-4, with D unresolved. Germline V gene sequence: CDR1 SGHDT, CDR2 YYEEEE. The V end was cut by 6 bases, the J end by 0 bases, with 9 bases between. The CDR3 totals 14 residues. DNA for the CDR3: TGTGCCAGCATGCGGGTCTCAACTAATGAAAAACTGTTTTTT. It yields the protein CASMRVSTNEKLFF.

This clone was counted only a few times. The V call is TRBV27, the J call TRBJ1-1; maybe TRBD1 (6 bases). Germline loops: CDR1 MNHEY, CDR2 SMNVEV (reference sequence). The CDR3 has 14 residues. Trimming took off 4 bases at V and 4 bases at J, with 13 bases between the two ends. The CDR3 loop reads CASSSQNRVTEAFF. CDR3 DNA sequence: TGTGCCAGCAGTTCCCAAAACAGGGTCACTGAAGCTTTCTTT.

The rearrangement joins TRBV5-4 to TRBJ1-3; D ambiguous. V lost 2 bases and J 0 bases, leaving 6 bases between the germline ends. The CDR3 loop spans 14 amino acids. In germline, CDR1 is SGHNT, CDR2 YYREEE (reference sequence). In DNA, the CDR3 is TGTGCCAGCAGCTTTGGTGTCTCTGGAAACACCATATATTTT. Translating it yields CASSFGVSGNTIYF.

DNA for the CDR3: TGCAGTGCTGGTCCTACAGATACGCAGTATTTT. Its translation: CSAGPTDTQYF. The chain has TRBV20-1 and TRBJ2-3, with unresolved D. The CDR3 loop spans 11 amino acids. Deletions cut 5 bases from V and 3 bases from J, with 6 bases between. Germline CDR1 and CDR2: DFQATT and SNEGSKA (reference sequence).